Listed below are T cell receptor beta chains from one sample, sequenced in a study of Ad26.COV2.S vaccination and SARS-CoV-2 variants. The repertoire was sequenced with immunoSEQ multiplex PCR; TCRdb's copy has only in-frame clones and lacks some. The table includes about 390,000 clones, roughly 90% detected once. The source was peripheral blood, collected in a trial of Ad26.COV2.S vaccine versus placebo. The receptors come from a person aged 18-65 years who received the Ad26.COV2.S COVID-19 vaccine or a placebo. CDR3s include the opening cysteine and the closing phenylalanine or tryptophan. The D gene is left open where the match is weak. Clone sizes are given selectively: once, few, many, or a class where the clone is expanded.

j_gene: TRBJ2-5; d_gene: TRBD2; abundance: .; v_gene: TRBV14; CDR3aa: CASSQLTSRETQYF; CDR3nt: TGTGCCAGCAGCCAACTGACTAGCCGGGAGACCCAGTACTTC
j_gene: TRBJ2-1; d_gene: .; abundance: once; v_gene: TRBV7-2; CDR3aa: CASSLASSGNEQFF; CDR3nt: TGTGCCAGCAGCTTAGCGAGTTCTGGCAATGAGCAGTTCTTC
j_gene: TRBJ2-2; d_gene: .; abundance: .; v_gene: TRBV18; CDR3aa: CASSPPGFSEGTNTGELFF; CDR3nt: TGTGCCAGCTCACCACCGGGATTCTCCGAGGGAACGAACACCGGGGAGCTGTTTTTT
j_gene: TRBJ1-5; d_gene: .; abundance: .; v_gene: TRBV6-2/TRBV6-3; CDR3aa: CASSYLRDRASNQPQHF; CDR3nt: TGTGCCAGCAGTTACCTACGGGACCGAGCTAGCAATCAGCCCCAGCATTTT
j_gene: TRBJ1-1; d_gene: TRBD1; abundance: .; v_gene: TRBV25-1; CDR3aa: CASSELRDRGTTTEAFF; CDR3nt: TGTGCCAGCAGTGAATTACGGGACAGGGGAACGACCACTGAAGCTTTCTTT
j_gene: TRBJ1-1; d_gene: TRBD1; abundance: many; v_gene: TRBV2; CDR3aa: CASSKTGDYTEAFF; CDR3nt: TGTGCCAGCAGTAAAACAGGGGATTACACTGAAGCTTTCTTT
j_gene: TRBJ1-1; d_gene: .; abundance: .; v_gene: TRBV7-8; CDR3aa: CASSLTGGPNTEAFF; CDR3nt: TGTGCCAGCAGCTTAACGGGGGGCCCGAACACTGAAGCTTTCTTT
j_gene: TRBJ2-5; d_gene: .; abundance: .; v_gene: TRBV5-1; CDR3aa: CASSLKGGQETQYF; CDR3nt: TGCGCCAGCAGCTTAAAAGGGGGCCAAGAGACCCAGTACTTC
j_gene: TRBJ1-2; d_gene: .; abundance: .; v_gene: TRBV7-9; CDR3aa: CASSLGSSNYGYTF; CDR3nt: TGTGCCAGCAGCTTAGGGTCGTCGAACTATGGCTACACCTTC
j_gene: TRBJ2-5; d_gene: .; abundance: .; v_gene: TRBV4-3; CDR3aa: CASSQVLSGQTPRKTQYF; CDR3nt: TGCGCCAGCAGCCAAGTTTTGTCAGGACAAACCCCAAGAAAGACCCAGTACTTC
j_gene: TRBJ2-7; d_gene: TRBD1; abundance: .; v_gene: TRBV10-3; CDR3aa: CAISPGQYSYEQYF; CDR3nt: TGTGCCATCAGCCCGGGACAGTACTCCTACGAGCAGTACTTC
j_gene: TRBJ2-7; d_gene: .; abundance: .; v_gene: TRBV7-2; CDR3aa: CASSLADGGPPYEQYF; CDR3nt: TGTGCCAGCAGCTTAGCGGATGGGGGGCCGCCCTACGAGCAGTACTTC
j_gene: TRBJ2-1; d_gene: TRBD1; abundance: .; v_gene: TRBV27; CDR3aa: CASSSASGQGTYNEQFF; CDR3nt: TGTGCCAGCAGTTCCGCATCGGGACAGGGGACATACAATGAGCAGTTCTTC
j_gene: TRBJ2-7; d_gene: .; abundance: few; v_gene: TRBV18; CDR3aa: CASSRGRDYEQYF; CDR3nt: TGTGCCAGCTCCCGAGGAAGGGACTACGAGCAGTACTTC
j_gene: TRBJ2-1; d_gene: TRBD2; abundance: .; v_gene: TRBV2; CDR3aa: CASRGLAGRNEQFF; CDR3nt: TGTGCCAGCAGGGGACTAGCGGGGCGCAATGAGCAGTTCTTC
j_gene: TRBJ1-2; d_gene: TRBD1; abundance: .; v_gene: TRBV9; CDR3aa: CASSRTTPGQGGGYTF; CDR3nt: TGTGCCAGCAGCCGCACCACCCCGGGACAGGGTGGTGGCTACACCTTC
j_gene: TRBJ2-3; d_gene: TRBD2; abundance: few; v_gene: TRBV5-1; CDR3aa: CASSPGTTLTDTQYF; CDR3nt: TGCGCCAGCAGCCCCGGGACTACCCTCACAGATACGCAGTATTTT
j_gene: TRBJ2-1; d_gene: .; abundance: .; v_gene: TRBV11-3; CDR3aa: CASSLGFEGLYEQFF; CDR3nt: TGTGCCAGCAGCTTAGGGTTTGAGGGGCTGTATGAGCAGTTCTTC
j_gene: TRBJ1-6; d_gene: .; abundance: .; v_gene: TRBV3-1/TRBV3-2; CDR3aa: CASSPGEGPREVSPLHF; CDR3nt: TGTGCCAGCAGCCCAGGGGAGGGTCCCCGGGAGGTTTCACCCCTCCACTTT
j_gene: TRBJ2-7; d_gene: TRBD2; abundance: .; v_gene: TRBV6-5; CDR3aa: CASSYHGGSYEQYF; CDR3nt: TGTGCCAGCAGTTACCACGGGGGGTCCTACGAGCAGTACTTC
j_gene: TRBJ2-2; d_gene: .; abundance: .; v_gene: TRBV4-1; CDR3aa: CASSQGRSRPTGELFF; CDR3nt: TGCGCCAGCAGCCAGGGCAGGTCTAGACCCACCGGGGAGCTGTTTTTT
j_gene: TRBJ1-5; d_gene: .; abundance: .; v_gene: TRBV2; CDR3aa: CASRMGLISNQPQHF; CDR3nt: TGTGCCAGCAGGATGGGACTTATAAGCAATCAGCCCCAGCATTTT
j_gene: TRBJ2-7; d_gene: .; abundance: .; v_gene: TRBV5-5; CDR3aa: CASSSQGDHFYEQYF; CDR3nt: TGTGCCAGCAGCTCGCAGGGCGATCACTTCTACGAGCAGTACTTC
j_gene: TRBJ1-3; d_gene: .; abundance: .; v_gene: TRBV19; CDR3aa: CASSVQGTGNTIYF; CDR3nt: TGTGCCAGTAGTGTACAGGGTACTGGAAACACCATATATTTT
j_gene: TRBJ2-6; d_gene: TRBD1; abundance: .; v_gene: TRBV5-1; CDR3aa: CASSHGQGFSSGANVLTF; CDR3nt: TGCGCCAGCAGCCACGGACAGGGGTTTTCATCTGGGGCCAACGTCCTGACTTTC
j_gene: TRBJ2-5; d_gene: .; abundance: .; v_gene: TRBV3-1/TRBV3-2; CDR3aa: CASSPTGTFGETQYF; CDR3nt: TGTGCCAGCAGCCCCACAGGGACCTTCGGAGAGACCCAGTACTTC
j_gene: TRBJ1-1; d_gene: TRBD1; abundance: .; v_gene: TRBV18; CDR3aa: CASSPKGQGVTEAFF; CDR3nt: TGTGCCAGCTCACCCAAAGGACAGGGGGTAACTGAAGCTTTCTTT
j_gene: TRBJ1-5; d_gene: .; abundance: .; v_gene: TRBV6-2/TRBV6-3; CDR3aa: CASSYPGGASNQPQHF; CDR3nt: TGTGCCAGCAGTTACCCCGGGGGGGCTAGCAATCAGCCCCAGCATTTT
j_gene: TRBJ2-2; d_gene: TRBD1; abundance: .; v_gene: TRBV11-2; CDR3aa: CASSLNRGIPGELFF; CDR3nt: TGTGCCAGCAGCTTGAACAGGGGGATTCCCGGGGAGCTGTTTTTT
j_gene: TRBJ2-5; d_gene: TRBD1; abundance: .; v_gene: TRBV27; CDR3aa: CASSLDRAETQYF; CDR3nt: TGTGCCAGCAGTCTTGACAGGGCGGAGACCCAGTACTTC
j_gene: TRBJ2-6; d_gene: .; abundance: .; v_gene: TRBV3-1/TRBV3-2; CDR3aa: CAQSRKHSGANVLTF; CDR3nt: TGTGCCCAATCCCGCAAGCACTCTGGGGCCAACGTCCTGACTTTC
j_gene: TRBJ1-4; d_gene: .; abundance: .; v_gene: TRBV15; CDR3aa: CAASRSALPLGANEKLFF; CDR3nt: TGTGCCGCCAGCAGATCCGCCCTACCTCTGGGGGCTAATGAAAAACTGTTTTTT
j_gene: TRBJ1-1; d_gene: TRBD1; abundance: .; v_gene: TRBV2; CDR3aa: CASSKTGGAGTEAFF; CDR3nt: TGTGCCAGCAGTAAGACAGGGGGCGCGGGGACTGAAGCTTTCTTT
j_gene: TRBJ2-5; d_gene: .; abundance: .; v_gene: TRBV19; CDR3aa: CASSIVLFPTSYQETQYF; CDR3nt: TGTGCCAGTAGTATAGTTCTTTTTCCGACTAGTTACCAAGAGACCCAGTACTTC
j_gene: TRBJ1-1; d_gene: TRBD1; abundance: .; v_gene: TRBV29-1; CDR3aa: CSVESQGAREAFF; CDR3nt: TGCAGCGTTGAATCCCAGGGGGCTAGGGAAGCTTTCTTT
j_gene: TRBJ1-2; d_gene: .; abundance: .; v_gene: TRBV30; CDR3aa: CAWDRIGYTF; CDR3nt: TGTGCCTGGGACCGTATAGGCTACACCTTC
j_gene: TRBJ2-2; d_gene: .; abundance: .; v_gene: TRBV7-9; CDR3aa: CASSPSGGPSHRGAVSF; CDR3nt: TGTGCCAGCAGCCCCTCCGGGGGGCCTTCCCACCGGGGAGCTGTTTCTTTT